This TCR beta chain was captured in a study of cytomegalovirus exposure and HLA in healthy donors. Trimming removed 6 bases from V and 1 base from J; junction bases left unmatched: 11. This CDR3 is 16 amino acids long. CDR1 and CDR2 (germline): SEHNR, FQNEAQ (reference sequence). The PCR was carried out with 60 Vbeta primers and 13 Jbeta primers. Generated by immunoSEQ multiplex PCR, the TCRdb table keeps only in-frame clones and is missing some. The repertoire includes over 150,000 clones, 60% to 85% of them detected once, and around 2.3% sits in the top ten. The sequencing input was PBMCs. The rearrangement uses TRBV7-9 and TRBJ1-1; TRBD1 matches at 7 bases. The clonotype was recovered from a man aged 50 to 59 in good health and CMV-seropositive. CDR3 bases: TGTGCCAGCAGAACCGAACAGGGGCGGGGGAACACTGAAGCTTTCTTT. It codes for CASRTEQGRGNTEAFF.